This T cell receptor beta chain stems from a study of blood T cell repertoires in COVID-19 (dated by TCRdb to 2018 to 2020). Some background on the complete study: The collaborator samples originated in the United States, Italy and Spain and spanned the acute and convalescent phases of COVID-19. Deeply sampled blood TCRbeta repertoires from subjects exposed to, actively infected with, or recovered from COVID-19 were included in the dataset. The repertoires were released in a freely available public database meant as a resource for research on the immune response to SARS-CoV-2. HLA class I and class II types, where available, came from metadata supplied by the sample provider rather than from assay-based typing. The material from the prospective study consisted of cDNA or gDNA derived from T cells, B-cell-depleted T cells, or PBMCs. Samples were obtained from the ongoing ImmuneRACE study (first 160 participants) and from approximately 1,200 subjects provided by 6 global collaborators. Sample metadata almost always included a de-identified subject ID, COVID-19 status, age in years and sex. Overall study results and their limits: The amount of clinical and demographic metadata varied by source and participant and was provided uncurated.

The CDR3 measures 13 amino acids from cysteine to phenylalanine. Just the 39-base CDR3 DNA is kept, in frame starting at base 1. CDR1 and CDR2, per the germline V gene, are SNHLY and FYNNEI. V is cut back by 7 bases and J by 6 bases, with 7 bases in the junction unmatched. Comment on this clone: Its antigen is currently not known. Base quality data are lacking; no much larger clone is found one base away.

Collaborating institutions collected whole blood in K2EDTA tubes following their own protocols. Collaborator samples were shipped for TCRbeta analysis as frozen whole blood, isolated PBMCs, or DNA extracted from either sample type. The immunoSEQ Assay, a bias-controlled multiplex PCR, was used to amplify TCRbeta CDR3 regions from genomic DNA. The authors' pipeline ran thus. The number of nucleated cells in each sample was estimated by amplification of reference gene primers within the assay. To quantify the absolute abundance of each unique TCRbeta CDR3 rearrangement, sequence reads were collapsed and filtered. For each sample, productive Simpson clonality was calculated as the square root of Simpson's diversity index across productive rearrangements. Drawn from immuneACCESS, this table holds only the in-frame rearrangements with V and J called that TCRdb kept. Clones are partly lost; checked studies trace under half to an unresolved V gene and leave the rest unexplained. V and J calls and clone size are as listed in that table; D and trimming were resolved from the DNA. The table for this sample lists 97,000 or so clones; around 82% of them were counted only once. The top ten clones comprise 11% of the sample.

Here the chain combines TRBV2 and TRBJ2-3, with 7 bases aligning to TRBD1. The source is a man in his 70s with active or convalescent COVID-19. The specimen was peripheral blood. The sequenced DNA is TGTGCCAGCAAAAGCAAGGGGGCCGATACGCAGTATTTT. The translation is CASKSKGADTQYF. Beyond the CDR3, the reference TRBV2 and TRBJ2-3 genes provide the residues; the full variable domain reads: EPEVTQTPSHQVTQMGQEVILRCVPISNHLYFYWYRQILGQKVEFLVSFYNNEISEKSEIFDDQFSVERPDGSNFTLKIRSTKLEDSAMYFCASKSKGADTQYFGPGTRLTVL.